This TCR beta chain was sequenced in a study of blood T cell repertoires in COVID-19. Study-level background: Samples of COVID-19 (acute and convalescent) were obtained from the United States, Italy and Spain. T cells, B-cell-depleted T cells, or PBMCs supplied cDNA or gDNA.

Those who participated ranged in age from roughly 18 to 89 years and resided in about 24 US areas. In the 2 weeks before study entry, exposed participants met a COVID-19 case, which was PCR-confirmed or clinician-diagnosed. Assay: immunoSEQ multiplex PCR; the TCRdb copy retains only in-frame clones and omits some. The sample comprises 400,000 to 500,000 clones, about 88% of which are singletons, and about 1.5% rests with the top ten. This receptor was identified in a woman under 30 who had been exposed to COVID-19. The sample taken for sequencing was PBMCs or T cells enriched from blood (not recorded which).

The CDR3 sequence is CASSFEGGYSNQPQHF. CDR3 coding DNA: TGTGCCAGCTCGTTCGAGGGAGGGTATAGCAATCAGCCCCAGCATTTT. The gene calls are TRBV18 and TRBJ1-5; D remains unclear. Trimming took off 6 bases at V and 0 bases at J, with 15 bases between the two ends. Germline assignment: CDR1 KGHSH and CDR2 LQKENI. The CDR3 sequence is 16 residues long. Combining the CDR3 with reference TRBV18 and TRBJ1-5 gives the whole variable domain NAGVMQNPRHLVRRRGQEARLRCSPMKGHSHVYWYRQLPEEGLKFMVYLQKENIIDESGMPKERFSAEFPKEGPSILRIQQVVRGDSAAYFCASSFEGGYSNQPQHFGDGTRLSIL.